Listed below are T cell receptor beta chains from one sample, sequenced in a study of early T cells in non-severe SARS-CoV-2 infection. In TCRdb, the 5' RACE reads were re-called with MiXCR into one record per CDR3 protein. The top ten hold 5.9% of the sample, which has tens of thousands of distinct CDR3 sequences, under 8% seen once. Sequenced: whole blood. These receptors were collected from an adult who was a healthcare worker with PCR-confirmed SARS-CoV-2 infection or an uninfected control (not recorded which). The CDR3 runs from the conserved cysteine through the conserved F or W. D genes are given only for firm matches. Clone size appears in some rows only: once, few, many, or a class for an expanded clone.

J gene: TRBJ1-1
D gene: TRBD1
V gene: TRBV20-1
clone size: -
CDR3 DNA: TGCAGTGCTAGGTCACAGGGGCGGAGGGACATAGCTTTCTTT
CDR3 protein: CSARSQGRRDIAFF

J gene: TRBJ2-3
D gene: TRBD2
V gene: TRBV4-1
clone size: many
CDR3 DNA: TGCGCCAGCAGCCAGCGACTAGCGGGAGGACACACAGATACGCAGTATTTT
CDR3 protein: CASSQRLAGGHTDTQYF

J gene: TRBJ1-2
D gene: -
V gene: TRBV12-3/TRBV12-4
clone size: -
CDR3 DNA: TGTGCCAGCACCAAAAAAGAGGCAGCAGTTGGCTACACCTTC
CDR3 protein: CASTKKEAAVGYTF

J gene: TRBJ2-1
D gene: TRBD2
V gene: TRBV6-5
clone size: -
CDR3 DNA: TGTGCCAGCAGTTCCCGGACTAGCAGGGAGCAGTTCTTC
CDR3 protein: CASSSRTSREQFF

J gene: TRBJ2-7
D gene: -
V gene: TRBV20-1
clone size: many
CDR3 DNA: TGCAGTGCGAGGGACCAGACTTACGAGCAGTACTTC
CDR3 protein: CSARDQTYEQYF

J gene: TRBJ1-1
D gene: -
V gene: TRBV4-1
clone size: -
CDR3 DNA: TGCGCCAGCAGCCAAGGGAGGGTCGCTTTCTTT
CDR3 protein: CASSQGRVAFF

J gene: TRBJ1-1
D gene: -
V gene: TRBV6-2/TRBV6-3
clone size: many
CDR3 DNA: TGTGCCAGCAGTTATAATAGGGGAATCGGGACTGAAGCTTTCTTT
CDR3 protein: CASSYNRGIGTEAFF

J gene: TRBJ2-7
D gene: -
V gene: TRBV7-9
clone size: many
CDR3 DNA: TGTGCCAGCAGTGTTAGCGCGATCCGGGGGTACGAGCAGTACTTC
CDR3 protein: CASSVSAIRGYEQYF

J gene: TRBJ2-1
D gene: -
V gene: TRBV20-1
clone size: few
CDR3 DNA: TGCAGTGCTCCACCCGCGGCAGGCAACTACAATGAGCAGTTCTTC
CDR3 protein: CSAPPAAGNYNEQFF

J gene: TRBJ2-7
D gene: -
V gene: TRBV20-1
clone size: few
CDR3 DNA: TGCAGTGCTAGAGATTACCAGCGGGCCACCTACGAGCAGTACTTC
CDR3 protein: CSARDYQRATYEQYF

J gene: TRBJ1-4
D gene: -
V gene: TRBV4-3
clone size: many
CDR3 DNA: TGCGCCAGCAGCCAAGATTATCCCCCGTTTCGGCTCTCAACTAATGAAAAACTGTTTTTT
CDR3 protein: CASSQDYPPFRLSTNEKLFF

J gene: TRBJ1-1
D gene: -
V gene: TRBV12-3/TRBV12-4
clone size: -
CDR3 DNA: TGTGCCAGCAGAACCAAAAGAATGGCTCGGACGGAGAAAGCTTTCTTT
CDR3 protein: CASRTKRMARTEKAFF

J gene: TRBJ2-7
D gene: TRBD1
V gene: TRBV20-1
clone size: few
CDR3 DNA: TGCAGTGCTATCAGGGGGCCCTACGAGCAGTACTTC
CDR3 protein: CSAIRGPYEQYF

J gene: TRBJ2-1
D gene: TRBD2
V gene: TRBV6-1
clone size: few
CDR3 DNA: TGTGCCAGCCACTCGACTAGCGGGAAGAATGTAAATGAGCAGTTCTTC
CDR3 protein: CASHSTSGKNVNEQFF

J gene: TRBJ1-4
D gene: -
V gene: TRBV9
clone size: few
CDR3 DNA: TGTGCCAGCAGCGTAGGACAGGATGAAAAACTGTTTTTT
CDR3 protein: CASSVGQDEKLFF

J gene: TRBJ2-3
D gene: -
V gene: TRBV20-1
clone size: many
CDR3 DNA: TGCAGTGCCCAACAGGGAACAGATACGCAGTATTTT
CDR3 protein: CSAQQGTDTQYF

J gene: TRBJ2-7
D gene: -
V gene: TRBV20-1
clone size: many
CDR3 DNA: TGCAGTGCTAGAGATGCGGAAACAGGGTTGGCCTACGAGCAGTACTTC
CDR3 protein: CSARDAETGLAYEQYF

J gene: TRBJ2-1
D gene: -
V gene: TRBV5-1
clone size: many
CDR3 DNA: TGCGCCAGCAGCTCGAACAATGAGCAGTTCTTC
CDR3 protein: CASSSNNEQFF

J gene: TRBJ2-3
D gene: TRBD2
V gene: TRBV7-8
clone size: many
CDR3 DNA: TGTGCCAGCAGCTTAGCGGGAGGGGATACGCAGTATTTT
CDR3 protein: CASSLAGGDTQYF

J gene: TRBJ2-7
D gene: -
V gene: TRBV12-3/TRBV12-4
clone size: many
CDR3 DNA: TGTGCCAGCAGTTTCGGTGCCCACTACGAGCAGTACTTC
CDR3 protein: CASSFGAHYEQYF

J gene: TRBJ2-5
D gene: TRBD2
V gene: TRBV4-3
clone size: -
CDR3 DNA: TGCGCCAGCAGCCAGCAGCGGGGGGTCGAGACCCAGTACTTC
CDR3 protein: CASSQQRGVETQYF

J gene: TRBJ1-4
D gene: -
V gene: TRBV6-1
clone size: few
CDR3 DNA: TGTGCCAGCTTAAGAAGAGGGGCAGGGACCGAAAAACTGTTTTTT
CDR3 protein: CASLRRGAGTEKLFF

J gene: TRBJ2-3
D gene: TRBD2
V gene: TRBV12-3/TRBV12-4
clone size: many
CDR3 DNA: TGTGCCAGCGGGCTAGCGGGAGGCACAGATACGCAGTATTTT
CDR3 protein: CASGLAGGTDTQYF

J gene: TRBJ2-7
D gene: -
V gene: TRBV29-1
clone size: many
CDR3 DNA: TGCAGCGTTTGGACCGCTTACGAGCAGTACTTC
CDR3 protein: CSVWTAYEQYF

J gene: TRBJ2-1
D gene: TRBD2
V gene: TRBV2
clone size: many
CDR3 DNA: TGTGCCAGCAGTGCACCTAGCGGGAGAGGAAATGAGCAGTTCTTC
CDR3 protein: CASSAPSGRGNEQFF

J gene: TRBJ2-2
D gene: -
V gene: TRBV5-1
clone size: many
CDR3 DNA: TGCGCCAGCAGCGGGGGACTGCGGGACGGCGGGGAGCTGTTTTTT
CDR3 protein: CASSGGLRDGGELFF

J gene: TRBJ1-1
D gene: TRBD1
V gene: TRBV2
clone size: many
CDR3 DNA: TGTGCCAGCATCCAGATTACAGGGGGCCACACTGAAGCTTTCTTT
CDR3 protein: CASIQITGGHTEAFF

J gene: TRBJ1-2
D gene: -
V gene: TRBV20-1
clone size: few
CDR3 DNA: TGCAGTGTAAACTCTAACTATGGCTACACCTTC
CDR3 protein: CSVNSNYGYTF

J gene: TRBJ1-1
D gene: -
V gene: TRBV6-5
clone size: -
CDR3 DNA: TGTGCCAGCAGTTACCGGGACGAAACTTTCTTT
CDR3 protein: CASSYRDETFF

J gene: TRBJ1-6
D gene: TRBD1
V gene: TRBV6-5
clone size: few
CDR3 DNA: TGTGCCAGCAGCAATACGGGGACAGCAAATTCACCCCTCCACTTT
CDR3 protein: CASSNTGTANSPLHF

J gene: TRBJ2-3
D gene: -
V gene: TRBV7-6
clone size: few
CDR3 DNA: TGTGCCAGCAGCTTAGCAGCGACAGATACGCAGTATTTT
CDR3 protein: CASSLAATDTQYF

J gene: TRBJ1-4
D gene: -
V gene: TRBV29-1
clone size: -
CDR3 DNA: TGCAGCGTTGAAGATTATCGGTTTCGGGCTAATGAAAAACTGTTTTTT
CDR3 protein: CSVEDYRFRANEKLFF

J gene: TRBJ2-3
D gene: -
V gene: TRBV28
clone size: -
CDR3 DNA: TGTGCCAGCAGCAGTCCGGGAAAACGCACAGATACGCAGTATTTT
CDR3 protein: CASSSPGKRTDTQYF

J gene: TRBJ1-1
D gene: TRBD1
V gene: TRBV4-2
clone size: few
CDR3 DNA: TGTGCCAGCAGCCATGCGGACAGGGAAGACACTGAAGCTTTCTTT
CDR3 protein: CASSHADREDTEAFF

J gene: TRBJ2-1
D gene: -
V gene: TRBV5-1
clone size: many
CDR3 DNA: TGCGCCAGCAGCCCGGGGGATACGTCCTACAATGAGCAGTTCTTC
CDR3 protein: CASSPGDTSYNEQFF

J gene: TRBJ2-3
D gene: TRBD2
V gene: TRBV4-1
clone size: many
CDR3 DNA: TGCGCCAGCAGCCACGGGACTAGCGGACTCACAGATACGCAGTATTTT
CDR3 protein: CASSHGTSGLTDTQYF

J gene: TRBJ2-7
D gene: -
V gene: TRBV20-1
clone size: many
CDR3 DNA: TGCAGTGCTAGTTTTCGGGCAGACTACGAGCAGTACTTC
CDR3 protein: CSASFRADYEQYF

J gene: TRBJ2-1
D gene: TRBD2
V gene: TRBV28
clone size: many
CDR3 DNA: TGTGCCAGCAGTGCCGGACTAGCGGGAGGAAAATTCTTC
CDR3 protein: CASSAGLAGGKFF

J gene: TRBJ2-7
D gene: -
V gene: TRBV20-1
clone size: -
CDR3 DNA: TGCAGTGCCGGAACCTCCTACGAGCAGTACTTC
CDR3 protein: CSAGTSYEQYF

J gene: TRBJ1-5
D gene: -
V gene: TRBV18
clone size: many
CDR3 DNA: TGTGCCAGCTCACCGGAGGGTAGGAATCAGCCCCAGCATTTT
CDR3 protein: CASSPEGRNQPQHF

J gene: TRBJ1-5
D gene: -
V gene: TRBV20-1
clone size: many
CDR3 DNA: TGCAGTGCTAGTGAGGGAGAACCTGCCAATCAGCCCCAGCATTTT
CDR3 protein: CSASEGEPANQPQHF

J gene: TRBJ2-3
D gene: -
V gene: TRBV4-3
clone size: many
CDR3 DNA: TGCGCCAGCAGCCAAGGGGGCGCGGGAGATACGCAGTATTTT
CDR3 protein: CASSQGGAGDTQYF

J gene: TRBJ2-7
D gene: -
V gene: TRBV3-1
clone size: -
CDR3 DNA: TGTGCCAGCAGCCGTGTGGGATACGAGCAGTACTTC
CDR3 protein: CASSRVGYEQYF

J gene: TRBJ2-3
D gene: -
V gene: TRBV20-1
clone size: few
CDR3 DNA: TGCAGTGCTCCCAGAGAGGCAGATACGCAGTATTTT
CDR3 protein: CSAPREADTQYF

J gene: TRBJ2-1
D gene: -
V gene: TRBV7-2
clone size: many
CDR3 DNA: TGTGCCAGCAGCTTTGGGAAAGGGGAGCAGTTCTTC
CDR3 protein: CASSFGKGEQFF